This TCR beta chain is from a study of T cell changes during pregnancy in multiple sclerosis. Germline loops: CDR1 MNHNS, CDR2 SASEGT. The CDR3 runs to 15 residues. Trimming stripped 7 bases from V and 2 bases from J, with 18 bases between. Using immunoSEQ multiplex PCR, the repertoire was profiled, and TCRdb retains in-frame clones only, with some absent. The sample includes nearly 110,000 clones, about 90% of them seen just once. The chain is built from TRBV6-1 and TRBJ2-7; weak D call: TRBD2 (6 bases). The material was peripheral blood, obtained before pregnancy. The sequence was obtained from a female donor with multiple sclerosis, enrolled in a pregnancy study. The CDR3 bases are TGTGCCAGCACATCGGGGGAGGCCTATCCCTACGAGCAGTACTTC. Translation gives CASTSGEAYPYEQYF.